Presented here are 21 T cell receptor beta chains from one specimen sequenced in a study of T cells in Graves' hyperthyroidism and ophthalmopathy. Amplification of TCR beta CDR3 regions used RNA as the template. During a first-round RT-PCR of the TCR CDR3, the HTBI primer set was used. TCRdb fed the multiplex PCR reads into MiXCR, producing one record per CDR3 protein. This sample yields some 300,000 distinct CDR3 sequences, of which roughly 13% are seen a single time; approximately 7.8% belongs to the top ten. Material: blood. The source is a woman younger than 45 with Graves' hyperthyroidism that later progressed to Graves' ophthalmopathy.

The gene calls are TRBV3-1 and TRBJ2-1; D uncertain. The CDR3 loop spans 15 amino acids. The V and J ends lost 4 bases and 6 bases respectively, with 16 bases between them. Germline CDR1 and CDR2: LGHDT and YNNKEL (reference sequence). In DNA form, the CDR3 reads TGTGCCAGCAGCCCCGGTAGTGGTTGGTCCAATGAGCAGTTCTTC. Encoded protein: CASSPGSGWSNEQFF.

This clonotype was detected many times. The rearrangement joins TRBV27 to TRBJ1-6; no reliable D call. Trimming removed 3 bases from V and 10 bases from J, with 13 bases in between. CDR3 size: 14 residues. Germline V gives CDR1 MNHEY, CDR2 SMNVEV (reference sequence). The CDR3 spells CASSLDGNWSPLHF. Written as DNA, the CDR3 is TGTGCCAGCAGTTTGGACGGGAACTGGTCACCCCTCCACTTT.

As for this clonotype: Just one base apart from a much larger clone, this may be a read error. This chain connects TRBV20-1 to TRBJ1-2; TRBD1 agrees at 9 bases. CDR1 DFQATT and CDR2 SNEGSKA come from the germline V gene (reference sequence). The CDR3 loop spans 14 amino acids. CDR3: CCAKGVGTGTGYTF. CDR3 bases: TGCTGTGCTAAAGGGGTTGGGACAGGGACTGGCTACACCTTC.

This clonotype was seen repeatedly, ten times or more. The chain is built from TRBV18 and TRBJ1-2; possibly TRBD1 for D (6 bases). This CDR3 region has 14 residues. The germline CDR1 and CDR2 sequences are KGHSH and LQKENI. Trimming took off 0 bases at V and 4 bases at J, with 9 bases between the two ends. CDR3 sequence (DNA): TGTGCCAGCTCACCACCAGGACAGTCCTATGGCTACACCTTC. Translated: CASSPPGQSYGYTF.

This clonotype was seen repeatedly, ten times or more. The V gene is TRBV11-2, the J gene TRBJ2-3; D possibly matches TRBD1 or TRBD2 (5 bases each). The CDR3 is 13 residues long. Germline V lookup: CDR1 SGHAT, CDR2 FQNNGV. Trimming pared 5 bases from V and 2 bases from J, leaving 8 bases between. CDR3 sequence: CASSPGTTDTQYF. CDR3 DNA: TGTGCCAGCAGCCCTGGGACCACAGATACGCAGTATTTT.

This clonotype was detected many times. CDR3 nucleotide sequence: TGCAGTGCTAGAGATGGAGCGGGAGTCCCAGATACGCAGTATTTT. Its protein is CSARDGAGVPDTQYF. V and J are TRBV20-1 and TRBJ2-3, with 8 bases aligning to TRBD2. The CDR3 is 15 amino acids. V lost 0 bases, J lost 4 bases, and 6 bases stayed unmatched. Germline assignment: CDR1 DFQATT and CDR2 SNEGSKA (reference sequence).

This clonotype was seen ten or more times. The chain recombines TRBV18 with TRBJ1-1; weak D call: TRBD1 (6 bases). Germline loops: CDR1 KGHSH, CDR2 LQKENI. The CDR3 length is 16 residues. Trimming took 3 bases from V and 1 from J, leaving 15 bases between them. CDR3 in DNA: TGTGCCAGCTCACCTCCCGGGACAATTGAGAACACTGAAGCTTTCTTT. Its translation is CASSPPGTIENTEAFF. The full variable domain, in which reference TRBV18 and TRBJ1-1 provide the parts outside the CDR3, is NAGVMQNPRHLVRRRGQEARLRCSPMKGHSHVYWYRQLPEEGLKFMVYLQKENIIDESGMPKERFSAEFPKEGPSILRIQQVVRGDSAAYFCASSPPGTIENTEAFFGQGTRLTVV.

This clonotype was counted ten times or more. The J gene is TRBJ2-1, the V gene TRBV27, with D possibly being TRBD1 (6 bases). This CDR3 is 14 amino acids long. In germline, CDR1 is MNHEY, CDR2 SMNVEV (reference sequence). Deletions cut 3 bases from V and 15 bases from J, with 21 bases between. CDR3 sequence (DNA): TGTGCCAGCAGTTTCAAAATGGGGGCAGCAAAAAGGTTCTTC. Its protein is CASSFKMGAAKRFF.

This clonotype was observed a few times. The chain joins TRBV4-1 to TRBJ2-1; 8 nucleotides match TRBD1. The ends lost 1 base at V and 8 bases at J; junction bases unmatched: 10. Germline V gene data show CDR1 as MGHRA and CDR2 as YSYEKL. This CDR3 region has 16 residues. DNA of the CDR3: TGCGCCAGCAGCCAAGTCTCAGGGGGCAAGTTCGATGAGCAGTTCTTC. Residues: CASSQVSGGKFDEQFF.

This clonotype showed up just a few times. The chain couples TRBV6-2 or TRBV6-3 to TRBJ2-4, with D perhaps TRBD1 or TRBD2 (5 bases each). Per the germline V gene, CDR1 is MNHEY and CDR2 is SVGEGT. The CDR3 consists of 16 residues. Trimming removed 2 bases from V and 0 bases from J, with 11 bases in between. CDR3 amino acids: CASSYDRLLAKNIQYF. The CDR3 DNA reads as TGTGCCAGCAGTTACGACAGACTACTAGCCAAAAACATTCAGTACTTC.

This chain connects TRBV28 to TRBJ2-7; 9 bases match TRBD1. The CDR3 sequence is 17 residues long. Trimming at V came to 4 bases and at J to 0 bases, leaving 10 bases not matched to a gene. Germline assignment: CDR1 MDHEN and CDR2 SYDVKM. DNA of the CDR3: TGTGCCAGCAGTTCGCCCACACAGGGGGCGAGCTCCTACGAGCAGTACTTC. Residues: CASSSPTQGASSYEQYF.

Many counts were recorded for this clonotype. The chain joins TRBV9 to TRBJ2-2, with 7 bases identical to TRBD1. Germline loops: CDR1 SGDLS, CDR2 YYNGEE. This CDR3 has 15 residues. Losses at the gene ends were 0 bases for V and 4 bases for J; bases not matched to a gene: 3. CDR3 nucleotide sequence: TGTGCCAGCAGCGTAGAAGGGGGCGTCACCGGGGAGCTGTTTTTT. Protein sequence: CASSVEGGVTGELFF.

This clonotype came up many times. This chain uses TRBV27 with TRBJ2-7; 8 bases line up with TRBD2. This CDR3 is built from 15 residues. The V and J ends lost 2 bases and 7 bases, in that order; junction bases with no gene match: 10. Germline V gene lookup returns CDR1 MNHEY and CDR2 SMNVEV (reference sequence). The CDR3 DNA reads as TGTGCCAGCAGTTTAGGTGCGGGAGGAAGCCATGAGCAGTACTTC. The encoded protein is CASSLGAGGSHEQYF.

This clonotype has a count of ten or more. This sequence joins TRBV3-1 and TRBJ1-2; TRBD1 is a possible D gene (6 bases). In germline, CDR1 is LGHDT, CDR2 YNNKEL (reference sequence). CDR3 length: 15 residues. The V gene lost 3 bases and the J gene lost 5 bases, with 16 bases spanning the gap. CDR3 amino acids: CASSQSQEGVYGYTF. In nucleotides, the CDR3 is TGTGCCAGCAGCCAGAGTCAGGAGGGGGTTTATGGCTACACCTTC.

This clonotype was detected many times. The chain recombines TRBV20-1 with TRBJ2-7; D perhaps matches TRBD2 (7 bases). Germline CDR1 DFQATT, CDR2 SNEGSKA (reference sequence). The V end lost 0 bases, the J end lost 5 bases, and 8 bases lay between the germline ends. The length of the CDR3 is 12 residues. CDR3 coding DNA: TGCAGTGCTAGAGAGGGGGGGCACGAGCAGTACTTC. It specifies CSAREGGHEQYF.

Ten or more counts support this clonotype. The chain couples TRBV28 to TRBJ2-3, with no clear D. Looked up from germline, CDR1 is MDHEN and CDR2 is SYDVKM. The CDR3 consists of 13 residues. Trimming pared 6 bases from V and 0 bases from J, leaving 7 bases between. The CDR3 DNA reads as TGTGCCAGCAGACATCTGAGCACAGATACGCAGTATTTT. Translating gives CASRHLSTDTQYF.

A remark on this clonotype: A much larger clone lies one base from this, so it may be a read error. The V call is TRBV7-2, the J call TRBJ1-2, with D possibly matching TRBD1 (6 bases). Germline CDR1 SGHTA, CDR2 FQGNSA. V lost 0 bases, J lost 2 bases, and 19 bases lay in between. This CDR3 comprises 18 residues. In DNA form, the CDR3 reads TGTGCCAGCAGCTTAGCGAGAGTAGGGGGAATGAAAAACTATGGCTACACCTTC. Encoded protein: CASSLARVGGMKNYGYTF.

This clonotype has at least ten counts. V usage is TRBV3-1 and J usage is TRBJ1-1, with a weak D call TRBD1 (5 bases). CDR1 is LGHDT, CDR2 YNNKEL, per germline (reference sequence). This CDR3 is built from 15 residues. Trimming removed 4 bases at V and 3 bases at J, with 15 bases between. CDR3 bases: TGTGCCAGCAGCCCCTCGTGGGGGTTTGACACTGAAGCTTTCTTT. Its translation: CASSPSWGFDTEAFF.

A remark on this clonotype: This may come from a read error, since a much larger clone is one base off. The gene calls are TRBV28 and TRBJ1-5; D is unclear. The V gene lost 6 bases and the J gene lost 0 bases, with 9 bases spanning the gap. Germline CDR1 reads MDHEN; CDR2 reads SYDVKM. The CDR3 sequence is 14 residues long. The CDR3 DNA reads TGTGCCAGCAGCGTTCAGTATAGCAATCAGCCCCAGCATTTT. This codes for CASSVQYSNQPQHF.

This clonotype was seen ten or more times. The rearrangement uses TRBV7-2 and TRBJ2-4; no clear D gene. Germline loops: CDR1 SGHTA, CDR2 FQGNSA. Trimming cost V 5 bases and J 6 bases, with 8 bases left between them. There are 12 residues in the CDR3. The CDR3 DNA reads TGTGCCAGCAGCCCGACGGGAAACATTCAGTACTTC. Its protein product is CASSPTGNIQYF.

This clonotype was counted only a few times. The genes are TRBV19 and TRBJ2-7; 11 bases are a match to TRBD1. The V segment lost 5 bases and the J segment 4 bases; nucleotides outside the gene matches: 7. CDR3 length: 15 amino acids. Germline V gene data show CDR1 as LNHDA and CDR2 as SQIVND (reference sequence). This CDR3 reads CASSPEDRGPYEQYF. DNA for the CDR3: TGTGCCAGTAGTCCGGAGGACAGGGGGCCTTACGAGCAGTACTTC.